These 7 T cell receptor beta chains share one sample of origin, sequenced in a study of blood T cell repertoires in COVID-19. Repertoires were generated with immunoSEQ multiplex PCR, while TCRdb's copy carries only in-frame clones and drops some. The repertoire consists of 200,000 to 300,000 clones, with roughly 80% occurring once and the leading ten covering approximately 4.8%. The material sequenced was peripheral blood. These receptors were taken from a woman aged 70-85 years with acute or convalescent COVID-19.

V and J are TRBV9 and TRBJ1-2, with 8 bases lining up with TRBD1. The CDR3 runs 16 residues. V was pared by 4 bases and J by 7 bases, with 15 bases of the junction left unmatched. Germline lookup yields CDR1 SGDLS and CDR2 YYNGEE. The CDR3 protein is CASSPRHGTGVRGYTF. The CDR3 coding sequence is TGTGCCAGCAGCCCCCGACATGGGACAGGTGTTCGTGGCTACACCTTC.

J is TRBJ1-2 and V is TRBV2; maybe TRBD1 (6 bases). CDR1 is SNHLY, CDR2 FYNNEI, per germline. The CDR3 loop spans 16 amino acids. V was shortened by 6 bases and J by 2 bases, with 19 bases between the two germline ends. CDR3 amino acids: CASSPMRGGGNYGYTF. The CDR3 DNA reads as TGTGCCAGCAGCCCCATGCGGGGGGGCGGAAACTATGGCTACACCTTC.

The chain recombines TRBV24-1 with TRBJ2-1; D is perhaps TRBD1 (6 bases). V was cut by 4 bases and J by 4 bases, with 22 bases left in between. The CDR3 extends over 18 amino acids. In germline, CDR1 is KGHDR, CDR2 SFDVKD. CDR3 DNA sequence: TGTGCCACCAGTGACGCCCTAAACAGGGCCCCCCATTACAATGAGCAGTTCTTC. This gives the protein CATSDALNRAPHYNEQFF.

The chain couples TRBV28 to TRBJ1-2; 10 positions agree with TRBD1. From germline, CDR1 is MDHEN and CDR2 SYDVKM. The CDR3 length is 12 residues. Trimming cost V 10 bases and J 12 bases; bases outside gene matches: 11. CDR3 in amino acids: CATLRGQGYNTF. CDR3 nucleotide sequence: TGTGCCACCCTCCGGGGACAGGGGTATAACACCTTC.

The rearrangement joins TRBV9 to TRBJ2-3, with D perhaps matching TRBD1 (6 bases). The CDR3 runs 15 residues. Trimming pared 4 bases from V and 0 bases from J, leaving 12 bases between. Germline lookup yields CDR1 SGDLS and CDR2 YYNGEE. The CDR3 coding sequence is TGTGCCAGCAGCATTACAGGGATTAGCACAGATACGCAGTATTTT. Protein sequence: CASSITGISTDTQYF.

The chain joins TRBV15 to TRBJ1-1, with TRBD1 identical over 8 bases. Per germline, CDR1 LNHNV and CDR2 YYDKDF (reference sequence). This CDR3 is built from 14 residues. V shed 4 bases and J 9 bases; nucleotides not matched to a gene: 10. The CDR3 is CATSIGRGQSQAFF. In DNA form, the CDR3 reads TGTGCCACCAGCATAGGCAGGGGGCAGAGTCAAGCTTTCTTT.

The chain recombines TRBV19 with TRBJ1-3; tentative D call: TRBD1 (6 bases). CDR1 and CDR2 (germline): LNHDA, SQIVND (reference sequence). CDR3 length: 13 amino acids. The ends were cut back, 10 bases at V and 2 bases at J, with 12 bases in the middle. Here the CDR3 DNA reads TGTGCCACTCCGGACAGTCCTGGAAACACCATATATTTT. The encoded protein is CATPDSPGNTIYF.